This T cell receptor beta chain was found in a study of T cells in Graves' hyperthyroidism and ophthalmopathy. Study details: Peripheral blood samples were taken at initial diagnosis, prior to any treatment. Study-wide results and limits: Model predictions of ophthalmopathy came a median approximately 6.5 months before onset.

Patients showing uncontrolled infection, other autoimmune disease, pregnancy or lactation were ineligible. Together with thyroid ultrasound, orbital computed tomography, serum thyroxine and TRAb, clinical symptoms were used for diagnoses. RNA transcripts served as the template for amplifying TCR beta CDR3 regions. TCR CDR3 regions were first amplified by RT-PCR with HTBI primers. TCRdb recomputed calls from the multiplex PCR reads with MiXCR, one row per CDR3 protein. Of over 250,000 distinct CDR3 sequences listed, less than 30% are singletons. In the case of this clonotype: Its antigen is not identified.

Source material: blood. The TCR sequence derives from a man aged 40-49 years with Graves' hyperthyroidism that later progressed to Graves' ophthalmopathy.

In nucleotides, the CDR3 is TGTGCCAGCAGTTACCCCGCCTTGGACTATGAAGAGACCCAGTACTTC. Protein product: CASSYPALDYEETQYF. The chain recombines TRBV6-5 with TRBJ2-5, with TRBD2 as a possible D gene (6 bases). Germline V lookup: CDR1 MNHEY, CDR2 SVGAGI. Trimming shortened V by 2 bases and J by 3 bases, and 16 bases separated the two germline ends. This CDR3 comprises 16 residues.